The rows below give T cell receptor beta chains drawn from one sample of a study of T cell responses to AZD1222 COVID-19 vaccine. Generated by immunoSEQ multiplex PCR, the TCRdb table keeps only in-frame clones and is missing some. The sample has around 150,000 clones; 70% to 90% are singletons. The specimen comprised peripheral blood, sampled 28 days after the second AZD1222 dose. These receptor sequences come from an adult who received the AZD1222 COVID-19 vaccine. Both conserved end residues are part of each CDR3. D genes are given only for firm matches.

>TRBJ1-1|TRBV4-1|NA
CASKREDRNTEAFF
>TRBJ1-2|TRBV7-8|TRBD1
CASSQTGDLYGYTF
>TRBJ2-1|TRBV5-1|TRBD2
CASSPGVLAGGGGNEQFF
>TRBJ1-1|TRBV15|NA
CATSRDGPVGEAFF
>TRBJ1-5|TRBV6-5|TRBD1
CAGSLDRDQPQHF
>TRBJ1-5|TRBV20-1|NA
CSASGYRNSNQPQHF
>TRBJ1-5|TRBV5-4|NA
CASSLGPGGGNQPQHF
>TRBJ1-1|TRBV30|NA
CAWSVRGGRRNTEAFF
>TRBJ1-1|TRBV20-1|NA
CSASKFRAEAFF
>TRBJ2-7|TRBV3-1/TRBV3-2|NA
CASSQLREQYF
>TRBJ1-5|TRBV2|NA
CASRPLQGGQPQHF
>TRBJ2-1|TRBV5-1|TRBD1
CASSPVGQPSSSYNEQFF
>TRBJ1-4|TRBV6-6|NA
CASSYNSRGDEKLFF
>TRBJ1-6|TRBV4-3|TRBD1
CASSQESGQGNSPLHF
>TRBJ2-7|TRBV2|NA
CASRSRDTPYEQYF
>TRBJ1-1|TRBV29-1|TRBD1
CSVVGTGGMSTEAFF
>TRBJ1-1|TRBV19|TRBD1
CASISGQGGEAFF
>TRBJ1-2|TRBV5-5|NA
CASSLFLDGYTF
>TRBJ2-7|TRBV4-2|TRBD2
CASSQDPGLAGGSYEQYF
>TRBJ1-1|TRBV29-1|NA
CSVGVREVSEAFF
>TRBJ2-1|TRBV6-5|TRBD1
CASRGQGAFYEQFF
>TRBJ2-5|TRBV18|NA
CASSPDEETQYF
>TRBJ2-4|TRBV6-1|TRBD1
CASSELNLQGVRNIQYF
>TRBJ1-2|TRBV7-9|NA
CASSLVTGSNYGYTF
>TRBJ2-1|TRBV4-1|NA
CASSQEGLAEIFF
>TRBJ1-3|TRBV2|NA
CASLRDLGNTIYF
>TRBJ2-1|TRBV5-1|TRBD2
CASSSRTSGGLQNEQFF
>TRBJ1-2|TRBV30|NA
CAWRGVFLGYTF
>TRBJ2-5|TRBV29-1|TRBD2
CSGGGLGPQYF
>TRBJ1-1|TRBV5-1|NA
CASSSGQPNTEAFF
>TRBJ2-2|TRBV7-3|NA
CASSLKGGGGGGELFF